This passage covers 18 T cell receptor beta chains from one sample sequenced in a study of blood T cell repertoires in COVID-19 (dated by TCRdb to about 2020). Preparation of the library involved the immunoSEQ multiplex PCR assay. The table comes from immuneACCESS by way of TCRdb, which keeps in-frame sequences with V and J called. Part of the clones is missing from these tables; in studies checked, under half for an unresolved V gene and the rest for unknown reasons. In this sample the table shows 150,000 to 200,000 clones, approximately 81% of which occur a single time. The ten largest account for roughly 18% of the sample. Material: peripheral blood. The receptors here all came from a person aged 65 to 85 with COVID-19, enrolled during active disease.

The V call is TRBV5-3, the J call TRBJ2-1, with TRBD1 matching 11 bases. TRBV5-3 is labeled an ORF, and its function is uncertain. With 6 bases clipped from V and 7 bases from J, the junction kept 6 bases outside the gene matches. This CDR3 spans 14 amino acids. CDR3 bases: TGTGCCAGAACCGGACAGGGGGCGCGAAATGAGCAGTTCTTC. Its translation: CARTGQGARNEQFF.

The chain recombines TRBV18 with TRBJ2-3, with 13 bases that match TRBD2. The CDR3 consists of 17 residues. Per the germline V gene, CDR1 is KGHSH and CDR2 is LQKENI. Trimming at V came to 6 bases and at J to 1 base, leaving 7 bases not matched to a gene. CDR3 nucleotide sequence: TGTGCCAGCTCGAAACCGGGACTAGCGGGGCGCACAGATACGCAGTATTTT. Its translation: CASSKPGLAGRTDTQYF.

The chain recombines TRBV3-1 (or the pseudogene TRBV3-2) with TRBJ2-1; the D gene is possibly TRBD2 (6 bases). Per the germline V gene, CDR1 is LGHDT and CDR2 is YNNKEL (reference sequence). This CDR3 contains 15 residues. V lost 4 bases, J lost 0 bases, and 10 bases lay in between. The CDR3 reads CASSRRGPSYNEQFF. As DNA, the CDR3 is TGTGCCAGCAGCCGGAGGGGCCCCTCCTACAATGAGCAGTTCTTC.

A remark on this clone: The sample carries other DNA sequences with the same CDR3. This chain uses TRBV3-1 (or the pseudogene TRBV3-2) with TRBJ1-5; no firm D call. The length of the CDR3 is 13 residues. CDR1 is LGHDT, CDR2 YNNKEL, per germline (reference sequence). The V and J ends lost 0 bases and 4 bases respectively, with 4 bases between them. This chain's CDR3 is CASSQDLNQPQHF. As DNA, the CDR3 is TGTGCCAGCAGCCAAGATCTAAATCAGCCCCAGCATTTT.

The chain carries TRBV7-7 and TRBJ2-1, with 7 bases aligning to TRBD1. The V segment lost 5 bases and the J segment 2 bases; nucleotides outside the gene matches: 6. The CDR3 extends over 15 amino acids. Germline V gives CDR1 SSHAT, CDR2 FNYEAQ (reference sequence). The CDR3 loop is CASSPTGIAYNEQFF. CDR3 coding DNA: TGTGCCAGCAGCCCGACAGGGATCGCCTACAATGAGCAGTTCTTC.

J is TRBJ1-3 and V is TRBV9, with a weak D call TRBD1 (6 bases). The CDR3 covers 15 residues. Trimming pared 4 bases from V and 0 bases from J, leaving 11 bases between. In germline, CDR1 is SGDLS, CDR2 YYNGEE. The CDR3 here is CASSPLQGSGNTIYF. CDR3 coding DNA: TGTGCCAGCAGCCCCTTACAGGGCTCTGGAAACACCATATATTTT.

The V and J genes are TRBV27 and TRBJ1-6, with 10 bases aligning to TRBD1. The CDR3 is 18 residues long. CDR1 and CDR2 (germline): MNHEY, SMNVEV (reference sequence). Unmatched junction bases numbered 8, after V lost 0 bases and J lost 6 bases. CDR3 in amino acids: CASSLSDRGTVGNSPLHF. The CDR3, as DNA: TGTGCCAGCAGTTTATCGGACAGGGGGACAGTGGGTAATTCACCCCTCCACTTT.

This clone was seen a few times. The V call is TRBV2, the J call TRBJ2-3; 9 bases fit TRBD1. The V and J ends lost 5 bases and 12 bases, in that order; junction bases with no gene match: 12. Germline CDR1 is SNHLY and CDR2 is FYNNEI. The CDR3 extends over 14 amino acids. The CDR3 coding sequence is TGTGCCAGCAGTCCTGGACAGGGGCGTATCCAACAGTATTTT. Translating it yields CASSPGQGRIQQYF.

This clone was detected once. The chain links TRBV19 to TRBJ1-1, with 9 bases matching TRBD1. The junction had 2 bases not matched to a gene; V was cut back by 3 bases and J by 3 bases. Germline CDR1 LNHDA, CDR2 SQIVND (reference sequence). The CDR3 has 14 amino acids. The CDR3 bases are TGTGCCAGTAGTATCGACAGGGGGGACACTGAAGCTTTCTTT. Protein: CASSIDRGDTEAFF.

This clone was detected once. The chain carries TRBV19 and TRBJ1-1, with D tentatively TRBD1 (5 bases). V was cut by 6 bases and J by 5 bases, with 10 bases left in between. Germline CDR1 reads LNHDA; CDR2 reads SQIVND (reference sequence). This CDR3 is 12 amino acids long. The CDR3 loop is CASRGGRTEAFF. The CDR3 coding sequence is TGTGCCAGTAGGGGGGGAAGAACTGAAGCTTTCTTT.

In DNA form, the CDR3 reads TGTGCCAGCAGCACGAACAGGGGAAGGGAGCAGTACTTC. Its translation is CASSTNRGREQYF. The rearrangement joins TRBV13 to TRBJ2-7, with 7 bases that match TRBD1. Unmatched junction bases numbered 8, after V lost 5 bases and J lost 7 bases. This CDR3 has 13 amino acids. The V gene's germline CDR1 is PRHDT and CDR2 FYEKMQ (reference sequence). Full variable domain (outside the CDR3, taken from reference TRBV13 and TRBJ2-7): AAGVIQSPRHLIKEKRETATLKCYPIPRHDTVYWYQQGPGQDPQFLISFYEKMQSDKGSIPDRFSAQQFSDYHSELNMSSLELGDSALYFCASSTNRGREQYFGPGTRLTVT.

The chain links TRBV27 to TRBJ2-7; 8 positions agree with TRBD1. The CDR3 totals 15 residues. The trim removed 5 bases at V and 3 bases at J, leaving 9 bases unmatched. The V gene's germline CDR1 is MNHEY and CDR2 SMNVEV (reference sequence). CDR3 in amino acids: CASSTRDRSFYEQYF. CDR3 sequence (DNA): TGTGCCAGCAGTACCCGGGACAGGTCCTTCTACGAGCAGTACTTC.

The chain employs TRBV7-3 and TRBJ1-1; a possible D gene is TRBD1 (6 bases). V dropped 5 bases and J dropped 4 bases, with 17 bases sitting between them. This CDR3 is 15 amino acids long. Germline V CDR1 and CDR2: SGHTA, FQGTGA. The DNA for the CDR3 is TGTGCCAGCAGCCCCGGGGGGGGCCGGGGCACTGAAGCTTTCTTT. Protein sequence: CASSPGGGRGTEAFF. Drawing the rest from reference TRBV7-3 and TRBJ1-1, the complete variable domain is GAGVSQTPSNKVTEKGKYVELRCDPISGHTALYWYRQSLGQGPEFLIYFQGTGAADDSGLPNDRFFAVRPEGSVSTLKIQRTERGDSAVYLCASSPGGGRGTEAFFGQGTRLTVV.

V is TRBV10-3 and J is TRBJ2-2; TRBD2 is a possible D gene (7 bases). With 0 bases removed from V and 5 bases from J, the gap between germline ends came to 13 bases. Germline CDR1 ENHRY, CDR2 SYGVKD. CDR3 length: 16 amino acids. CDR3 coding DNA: TGTGCCATCAGTGAGTCGGGGGGGCCGGGAACCGGGGAGCTGTTTTTT. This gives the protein CAISESGGPGTGELFF.

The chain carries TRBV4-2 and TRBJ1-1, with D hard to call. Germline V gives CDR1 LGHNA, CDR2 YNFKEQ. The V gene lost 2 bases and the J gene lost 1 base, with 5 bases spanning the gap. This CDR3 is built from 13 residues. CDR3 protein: CASSQKANTEAFF. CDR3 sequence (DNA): TGTGCCAGCAGCCAAAAAGCGAACACTGAAGCTTTCTTT.

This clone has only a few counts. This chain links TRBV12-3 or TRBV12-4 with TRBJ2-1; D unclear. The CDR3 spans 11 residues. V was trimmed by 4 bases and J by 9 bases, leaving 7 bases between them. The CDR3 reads CASSYSSEQFF. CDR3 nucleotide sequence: TGTGCCAGCAGTTATAGTAGTGAGCAGTTCTTC.

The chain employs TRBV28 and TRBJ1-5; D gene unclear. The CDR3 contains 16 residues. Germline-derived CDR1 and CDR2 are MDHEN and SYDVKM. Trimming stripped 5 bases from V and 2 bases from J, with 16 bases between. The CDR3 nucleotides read TGTGCCAGCAGTCCCCGGCGGGGATTCGGCAATCAGCCCCAGCATTTT. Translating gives CASSPRRGFGNQPQHF.

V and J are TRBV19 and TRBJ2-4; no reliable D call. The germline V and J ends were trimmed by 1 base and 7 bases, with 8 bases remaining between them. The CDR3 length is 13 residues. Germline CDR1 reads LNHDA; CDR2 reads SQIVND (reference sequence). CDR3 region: CASSIGVGNIQYF. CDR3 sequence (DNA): TGTGCCAGTAGTATAGGGGTCGGGAACATTCAGTACTTC.